One sample yielded the 20 T cell receptor beta chains listed below, sequenced in a study of regulatory T cells in long-lasting Graves disease. Both iRepertoire HTBI primers and Arm-PCR of CDR3 regions were used to build the TCR beta libraries. TCRdb re-called the multiplex PCR reads through MiXCR, storing one row per CDR3 protein. The repertoire consists of 300,000 to 350,000 distinct CDR3 sequences, with roughly a fifth occurring once and the leading ten covering roughly 29%. The time point: persistent/refractory GD, antithyroid drugs over 5 years with positive TRAb. The TCR library was prepared using RNA isolated from PBMCs. This material consisted of peripheral blood mononuclear cells (PBMCs), taken when the disease was refractory, from a patient treated with antithyroid drugs. The receptors were sampled from a female donor with Graves disease.

The chain employs TRBV20-1 and TRBJ2-7; TRBD1 or TRBD2 may be the D gene (6 bases each). This CDR3 is 19 amino acids long. Germline CDR1 and CDR2: DFQATT and SNEGSKA (reference sequence). Deletions cut 3 bases from V and 1 base from J, with 28 bases between. The CDR3 region has the DNA TGCAGTGCTAGTGGCCTGCGGTTTGGGGGGTCAGGGGCGTCCTACGAGCAGTACTTC. This sequence encodes CSASGLRFGGSGASYEQYF.

This clonotype was found many times. V is TRBV6-1 and J is TRBJ2-7; 7 bases line up with TRBD1. V trimming: 8 bases; J trimming: 5 bases; junction bases outside the gene matches: 9. The CDR3 runs 13 residues. CDR1 MNHNS and CDR2 SASEGT come from the germline V gene. The CDR3 nucleotides are TGTGCCAGCTGGGAAGGGGGCTTCAACGAGCAGTACTTC. It encodes CASWEGGFNEQYF.

In its sample, this clonotype was seen many times. The chain couples TRBV20-1 to TRBJ1-5; D unclear. The V end lost 3 bases, the J end lost 4 bases, and 10 bases lay between the germline ends. This CDR3 is built from 13 residues. Germline assignment: CDR1 DFQATT and CDR2 SNEGSKA (reference sequence). CDR3 nucleotides: TGCAGTGCTAGGAGGGCGGTGAATCAGCCCCAGCATTTT. This translates into CSARRAVNQPQHF.

This clonotype was seen at least ten times. The rearrangement links TRBV27 to TRBJ1-2; D gene ambiguous. V was pared by 2 bases and J by 6 bases, with 13 bases between. Germline CDR1 and CDR2: MNHEY and SMNVEV (reference sequence). This CDR3 is 14 amino acids long. The CDR3 DNA reads as TGTGCCAGCAGTTTAGAATACCCGGGAAATGGCTACACCTTC. Translating it yields CASSLEYPGNGYTF.

This clonotype came up many times. This chain uses TRBV27 with TRBJ2-7, with 8 bases fitting TRBD2. Germline CDR1 MNHEY, CDR2 SMNVEV (reference sequence). Trimming cost V 6 bases and J 1 base; bases outside gene matches: 8. The length of the CDR3 is 15 residues. Here the CDR3 DNA reads TGTGCCAGCAGCCTCAGCGGCGGGGGGTCCTACGAGCAGTACTTC. Translating it yields CASSLSGGGSYEQYF.

The genes are TRBV6-5 and TRBJ2-1, with 14 bases that match TRBD2. This CDR3 is 15 amino acids long. The V segment lost 4 bases and the J segment 12 bases; nucleotides outside the gene matches: 8. Per germline, CDR1 MNHEY and CDR2 SVGAGI. CDR3: CASSSGTSGSSRQFF. Written as DNA, the CDR3 is TGTGCCAGCAGTTCCGGGACTAGCGGGAGTAGTCGGCAGTTCTTC.

V and J are TRBV6-1 and TRBJ1-2; D might be TRBD1 (6 bases). Germline V gene sequence: CDR1 MNHNS, CDR2 SASEGT. With 9 bases removed from V and 3 bases from J, the gap between germline ends came to 20 bases. There are 15 residues in the CDR3. This chain's CDR3 is CASSSPTGKHYGYTF. The CDR3 DNA is TGTGCCAGTTCAAGTCCGACAGGAAAACACTATGGCTACACCTTC.

This clonotype has a count of ten or more. The chain combines TRBV24-1 with TRBJ2-2; 7 bases agree with TRBD1. This CDR3 region has 16 residues. From germline, CDR1 is KGHDR and CDR2 SFDVKD. The ends lost 8 bases at V and 4 bases at J; junction bases unmatched: 12. The CDR3: CATIGRGKSATGELFF. The CDR3 nucleotides are TGTGCCACCATTGGCAGGGGGAAGTCAGCCACCGGGGAGCTGTTTTTT.

V and J are TRBV20-1 and TRBJ1-6, with D perhaps matching TRBD1 (5 bases). Germline CDR1 and CDR2: DFQATT and SNEGSKA (reference sequence). The CDR3 sequence is 13 residues long. Trimming removed 2 bases at V and 6 bases at J, with 8 bases between. In nucleotides, the CDR3 is TGCAGTGCTAGACGCAGGGTTAATTCACCCCTCCACTTT. Its translation is CSARRRVNSPLHF.

The rearrangement uses TRBV5-1 and TRBJ2-5, with D possibly being TRBD1 (6 bases). The CDR3 consists of 13 residues. In germline, CDR1 is SGHRS, CDR2 YFSETQ. V was shortened by 2 bases and J by 3 bases, with 8 bases between the two germline ends. In nucleotides, the CDR3 is TGCGCCAGCAGCTTCACAGGGAAAGAGACCCAGTACTTC. Its protein is CASSFTGKETQYF. Looking up the rest from reference TRBV5-1 and TRBJ2-5 gives the full variable domain: KAGVTQTPRYLIKTRGQQVTLSCSPISGHRSVSWYQQTPGQGLQFLFEYFSETQRNKGNFPGRFSGRQFSNSRSEMNVSTLELGDSALYLCASSFTGKETQYFGPGTRLLVL.

This clonotype is a singleton in its sample. A much larger clonotype is one base distant, so this may be a read error. V and J are TRBV11-2 and TRBJ2-7; D is unresolved. V was trimmed by 5 bases and J by 6 bases, leaving 11 bases between them. CDR1 and CDR2 from the germline V gene are SGHAT and FQNNGV. This CDR3 contains 12 residues. This CDR3 reads CASSLIPPEQYF. CDR3 bases: TGTGCCAGCAGCCTCATCCCCCCCGAGCAGTACTTC.

The genes are TRBV24-1 and TRBJ1-1; D gene uncertain. The CDR3 contains 13 residues. Trimming cost V 8 bases and J 0 bases, with 9 bases left between them. In germline, CDR1 is KGHDR, CDR2 SFDVKD. CDR3 amino acids: CATKGSLNTEAFF. CDR3 in DNA: TGTGCCACCAAGGGTTCCCTGAACACTGAAGCTTTCTTT.

This clonotype turned up a few times. The genes are TRBV9 and TRBJ1-6, with D tentatively TRBD1 (6 bases). In germline, CDR1 is SGDLS, CDR2 YYNGEE. The CDR3 extends over 17 amino acids. V gave up 6 bases and J gave up 8 bases, with 24 bases separating them. The CDR3 loop reads CASIPAVGGLRDSPLHF. In DNA, the CDR3 is TGTGCCAGCATCCCCGCGGTGGGGGGGCTAAGGGATTCACCCCTCCACTTT.

This clonotype was recorded many times. CDR3 region: CASSLSRRDGYTF. Written as DNA, the CDR3 is TGTGCCAGCAGTTTATCTCGGCGAGATGGCTACACCTTC. The J gene is TRBJ1-2, the V gene TRBV27; D gene uncertain. Germline CDR1 MNHEY, CDR2 SMNVEV (reference sequence). V dropped 0 bases and J dropped 6 bases, with 8 bases sitting between them. The CDR3 runs 13 residues.

As concerns this clonotype: This sequence may be a read error, since a much larger clone differs from it by one base. The chain employs TRBV6-1 and TRBJ2-5, with 10 bases identical to TRBD2. Germline trimming cut 5 bases from V and 6 bases from J; bases unmatched to any gene: 9. Germline V gene data show CDR1 as MNHNS and CDR2 as SASEGT. The CDR3 has 15 residues. The CDR3 spells CASSRASGGAKTQYF. The CDR3, as DNA: TGTGCCAGCAGTCGGGCTAGCGGGGGCGCGAAGACCCAGTACTTC.

Details on this clonotype: A much larger clonotype is one base distant, so this may be a read error. This sequence joins TRBV28 and TRBJ1-5; 10 positions agree with TRBD1. CDR1 and CDR2 from the germline V gene are MDHEN and SYDVKM. V was clipped by 11 bases and J by 7 bases; unmatched bases: 17. The CDR3 covers 16 residues. In nucleotides, the CDR3 is TGTGCCGGAGGGGACAGGGGAGACTTCCCCCACCAGCCCCAGCATTTT. Protein: CAGGDRGDFPHQPQHF. Full variable domain (rest looked up from reference TRBV28 and TRBJ1-5): DVKVTQSSRYLVKRTGEKVFLECVQDMDHENMFWYRQDPGLGLRLIYFSYDVKMKEKGDIPEGYSVSREKKERFSLILESASTNQTSMYLCAGGDRGDFPHQPQHFGDGTRLSIL.

In its sample, this clonotype was seen many times. V gene TRBV5-5 combines with J gene TRBJ2-5; D gene unclear. Germline V gene data show CDR1 as SGHKS and CDR2 as YYEKEE (reference sequence). This CDR3 comprises 13 residues. The V gene lost 4 bases and the J gene lost 4 bases, with 11 bases spanning the gap. CDR3 amino acids: CASSPPQRETQYF. For the CDR3, the DNA is TGTGCCAGCAGCCCACCACAGAGAGAGACCCAGTACTTC.

This clonotype was recorded at least ten times. The chain carries TRBV27 and TRBJ2-7; 8 nucleotides align to TRBD2. J gave up 2 bases and V 6 bases, and 6 bases lay outside the gene matches. Per germline, CDR1 MNHEY and CDR2 SMNVEV (reference sequence). CDR3 length: 14 residues. The chain's CDR3 is CASSLTGGPYEQYF. CDR3 nucleotides: TGTGCCAGCAGCTTAACGGGGGGGCCCTACGAGCAGTACTTC.

A few counts support this clonotype. This chain uses TRBV20-1 with TRBJ2-7, with 7 bases aligning to TRBD2. The CDR3 covers 13 residues. The germline V gene has CDR1 DFQATT and CDR2 SNEGSKA (reference sequence). V shed 6 bases, J shed 0 bases, and the junction held 5 bases outside the gene matches. The DNA of the CDR3 is TGCAGTGCCCCTAGCGGAGTCTCCTACGAGCAGTACTTC. Protein product: CSAPSGVSYEQYF.

This clonotype has just one count. The CDR3 spells CATSQTGPGELFF. The CDR3 region has the DNA TGTGCCACCAGTCAGACAGGCCCGGGGGAGCTGTTTTTT. The V and J genes are TRBV24-1 and TRBJ2-2; D possibly corresponds to TRBD1 (6 bases). The CDR3 consists of 13 residues. Trimming left V 6 bases short and J 8 bases short, with 12 bases between. CDR1 is KGHDR, CDR2 SFDVKD, per germline.